The T cell receptor (beta chain) described here comes from a study of cytomegalovirus exposure and HLA in healthy donors. In the PCR, 60 Vbeta and 13 Jbeta primers were used. This table comes from immunoSEQ multiplex PCR, and its TCRdb copy is limited to in-frame clones, with some not included. Of about 96,000 clones in the sample, around 79% were seen once. The sequenced sample was PBMCs. The receptor was derived from a female donor in good health and CMV-seropositive.

In nucleotides, the CDR3 is TGTGCCAGCAGAACCTTACTCGGTACGCAGTATTTT. Amino acids: CASRTLLGTQYF. The chain has TRBV5-6 and TRBJ2-3; no reliable D call. This CDR3 comprises 12 residues. V was cut by 5 bases and J by 8 bases, with 12 bases left in between. Germline V gives CDR1 SGHDT, CDR2 YYEEEE. Variable domain in full (rest from reference TRBV5-6 and TRBJ2-3): DAGVTQSPTHLIKTRGQQVTLRCSPKSGHDTVSWYQQALGQGPQFIFQYYEEEERQRGNFPDRFSGHQFPNYSSELNVNALLLGDSALYLCASRTLLGTQYFGPGTRLTVL.